The subject of this entry is one T cell receptor beta chain. Its specificity is unknown. The sample is drawn from a study of cytomegalovirus exposure and HLA in healthy donors. Study observations and caveats: The number of N-insertions in an Asian-associated ancestry cluster was reportedly below the roughly 700-donor mean in a later analysis. 164 TCR beta chains were listed as cytomegalovirus-associated. DRB1 showed the most TCR associations and HLA-C the fewest in a later analysis, as rates varied by HLA locus.

The CDR3 has 14 residues. Trimming removed 4 bases from V and 4 bases from J; junction bases left unmatched: 9. Germline CDR1 is SQVTM and CDR2 is ANQGSEA. Vbeta (60) and Jbeta (13) primers were used in the PCR. Assay used: immunoSEQ multiplex PCR; TCRdb lists only in-frame clones, some missing. The sample shows 95,000 to 150,000 clones, 77% of them seen only once. Healthy people donating bone marrow made up the donors. The clonotype originates from a human donor in good health. The chain links TRBV29-1 to TRBJ2-7, with 8 bases lining up with TRBD1. Sequenced material: PBMCs. CDR3 sequence reads: CSVGRQGFSYEQYF. The CDR3 region has the DNA TGCAGCGTTGGCCGACAGGGGTTTTCGTACGAGCAGTACTTC.